These 25 T cell receptor beta chains share one sample of origin, sequenced in a study of radiation and T cells in renal cell carcinoma. Time point denoted: baseline pretreatment blood. Treatment specified: 15 Gy SBRT to primary tumor, nephrectomy 4 weeks later. Sequencing used immunoSEQ multiplex PCR; TCRdb keeps in-frame clones, though not all of them. The sample consists of 130,000 to 150,000 clones, 70% to 90% of them appearing once. The sample in question was blood, obtained from a patient whose treatment included radiotherapy and nephrectomy. The source of these receptors is a woman aged 50 to 60 with renal cell carcinoma.

A single count supports this clone. The chain has TRBV7-9 and TRBJ2-7; D is uncertain. V lost 4 bases and J 0 bases, leaving 7 bases between the germline ends. The germline V gene has CDR1 SEHNR and CDR2 FQNEAQ (reference sequence). CDR3 length equals 13 residues. CDR3 amino acids: CASSYSASYEQYF. In DNA form, the CDR3 reads TGTGCCAGCAGCTATTCAGCCTCCTACGAGCAGTACTTC.

V and J are TRBV6-5 and TRBJ2-1; 9 bases map to TRBD1. The CDR3 runs to 15 residues. V gave up 2 bases and J gave up 5 bases; unmatched junction bases: 4. CDR1 and CDR2 from the germline V gene are MNHEY and SVGAGI. The CDR3 nucleotides are TGTGCCAGCAGTTACGGGACAGGGTTAGACAATGAGCAGTTCTTC. Residues: CASSYGTGLDNEQFF.

V gene TRBV6-1 combines with J gene TRBJ2-2; D gene unclear. Germline V lookup: CDR1 MNHNS, CDR2 SASEGT. V was cut by 7 bases and J by 6 bases, with 18 bases left in between. The CDR3 sequence is 15 residues long. The CDR3 DNA reads as TGTGCCAGCACTGGGAACACCATTAACGCCGGGGAGCTGTTTTTT. As protein: CASTGNTINAGELFF.

As for this clone: Different DNA sequences within this sample yield the same CDR3. The J gene is TRBJ1-1, the V gene TRBV19; D is uncertain. V shed 3 bases and J shed 1 base, with 6 bases lying between them. Germline values: CDR1 LNHDA, CDR2 SQIVND (reference sequence). This CDR3 has 13 residues. The CDR3 DNA reads as TGTGCCAGTAGTATTCGGGGGAACACTGAAGCTTTCTTT. It codes for CASSIRGNTEAFF.

This chain uses TRBV19 with TRBJ2-2; D is perhaps TRBD1 (6 bases). Germline values: CDR1 LNHDA, CDR2 SQIVND (reference sequence). The V gene lost 3 bases and the J gene lost 5 bases, with 13 bases spanning the gap. This CDR3 spans 15 amino acids. Written as DNA, the CDR3 is TGTGCCAGTAGTATCCCGGGACAAAAAACCGGGGAGCTGTTTTTT. As protein: CASSIPGQKTGELFF.

The chain joins TRBV19 to TRBJ1-5; no clear D. The CDR3 is made up of 12 amino acids. Trimming left V 5 bases short and J 7 bases short, with 9 bases between. CDR1 and CDR2 from the germline V gene are LNHDA and SQIVND (reference sequence). The CDR3 here is CASSSGGQPQHF. The CDR3, as DNA: TGTGCCAGTAGTTCGGGAGGGCAGCCCCAGCATTTT.

This sequence joins TRBV19 and TRBJ2-2; D gene ambiguous. Deletions cut 5 bases from V and 8 bases from J, with 9 bases between. This CDR3 spans 12 amino acids. CDR1 LNHDA and CDR2 SQIVND come from the germline V gene (reference sequence). The CDR3, as DNA: TGTGCCAGTAGTTTATTGGTGGGGGAGCTGTTTTTT. Translated: CASSLLVGELFF.

The CDR3 DNA reads as TGTGCCAGCAGCCAAGCGACGGATAGCAATCAGCCCCAGCATTTT. Its translation: CASSQATDSNQPQHF. This rearrangement joins TRBV4-2 to TRBJ1-5; D is undetermined. From germline, CDR1 is LGHNA and CDR2 YNFKEQ. Trimming removed 1 base at V and 0 bases at J, with 7 bases between. The CDR3 totals 15 residues.

The V call is TRBV4-1, the J call TRBJ2-1; possibly TRBD2 for D (6 bases). The CDR3 loop spans 15 amino acids. Germline-derived CDR1 and CDR2 are MGHRA and YSYEKL. The V and J ends lost 0 bases and 4 bases respectively, with 10 bases between them. The CDR3: CASSQDSGLYNEQFF. CDR3 nucleotide sequence: TGCGCCAGCAGCCAAGATTCGGGACTTTACAATGAGCAGTTCTTC.

The V call is TRBV19, the J call TRBJ1-6, with a possible D match to TRBD1 (5 bases). Germline values: CDR1 LNHDA, CDR2 SQIVND (reference sequence). V dropped 5 bases and J dropped 6 bases, with 8 bases sitting between them. The CDR3 contains 13 residues. Here the CDR3 DNA reads TGTGCCAGTAGTTCCCAGGGTAATTCACCCCTCCACTTT. Its protein product is CASSSQGNSPLHF.

The V and J genes are TRBV10-2 and TRBJ1-6, with D hard to call. This CDR3 is 14 amino acids long. Germline-derived CDR1 and CDR2 are WSHSY and SAAADI. Trimming stripped 7 bases from V and 8 bases from J, with 15 bases between. CDR3 residues: CASTPLGADSPLHF. The CDR3 DNA reads TGCGCCAGCACTCCTCTGGGCGCCGATTCACCCCTCCACTTT.

V and J are TRBV6-1 and TRBJ1-2; a weak D match, TRBD1 (5 bases). The CDR3 contains 17 residues. Germline V gives CDR1 MNHNS, CDR2 SASEGT. V lost 2 bases to trimming and J lost 4 bases, with 20 bases between them. CDR3 amino acids: CASSEMYGGDLSYGYTF. The CDR3 bases are TGTGCCAGCAGTGAAATGTATGGGGGGGATCTCAGCTATGGCTACACCTTC.

The chain joins TRBV10-3 to TRBJ2-7; D assignment may be TRBD1 or TRBD2 (6 bases each). Between the trimmed V and J ends, which lost 2 bases and 5 bases, there was a span of 19 bases. The germline V gene encodes CDR1 ENHRY and CDR2 SYGVKD. The CDR3 has 16 amino acids. Here the CDR3 reads CAISEPMGGNLNEQYF. CDR3 nucleotides: TGTGCCATCAGTGAGCCGATGGGGGGCAACCTTAACGAGCAGTACTTC.

The chain employs TRBV18 and TRBJ1-1; the D gene is possibly TRBD1 (6 bases). The CDR3 loop spans 15 amino acids. Deletions cut 4 bases from V and 0 bases from J, with 12 bases between. CDR1 is KGHSH, CDR2 LQKENI, per germline. The CDR3 DNA reads as TGTGCCAGCTCACACCGGGACAACATGAACACTGAAGCTTTCTTT. Its translation: CASSHRDNMNTEAFF.

The chain employs TRBV19 and TRBJ1-4, with D maybe TRBD1 (5 bases). The V end lost 7 bases, the J end lost 3 bases, and 18 bases lay between the germline ends. Germline CDR1 is LNHDA and CDR2 is SQIVND (reference sequence). The CDR3 is 16 residues long. The CDR3 bases are TGTGCCAGTACCCAAAGGTCCGGGACGCCTAATGAAAAACTGTTTTTT. This translates into CASTQRSGTPNEKLFF.

CDR3 loop: CASSLSTGDGYTF. The CDR3 DNA reads TGTGCCAGCAGCTTATCGACAGGGGATGGCTACACCTTC. The chain combines TRBV5-6 with TRBJ1-2, with 8 positions matching TRBD1. The CDR3 has 13 amino acids. Germline values: CDR1 SGHDT, CDR2 YYEEEE. V dropped 2 bases and J dropped 6; count of bases not matched to a gene: 3.

CDR3 sequence: CAISDRLNTEAFF. For the CDR3, the DNA is TGTGCCATCAGTGACAGATTGAACACTGAAGCTTTCTTT. The V gene is TRBV10-3, the J gene TRBJ1-1; D uncertain. The CDR3 has 13 amino acids. CDR1 and CDR2 (germline): ENHRY, SYGVKD. V dropped 3 bases and J dropped 0 bases, with 5 bases sitting between them.

The chain couples TRBV15 to TRBJ2-1, with 9 positions matching TRBD2. The V gene's germline CDR1 is LNHNV and CDR2 YYDKDF (reference sequence). This CDR3 is built from 16 residues. J was trimmed by 5 bases and V by 0 bases; bases with no gene match: 5. The CDR3 spells CATSRDAQRGDNEQFF. DNA of the CDR3: TGTGCCACCAGCAGAGATGCCCAGCGGGGGGACAATGAGCAGTTCTTC. Drawing the rest from reference TRBV15 and TRBJ2-1, the complete variable domain is DAMVIQNPRYQVTQFGKPVTLSCSQTLNHNVMYWYQQKSSQAPKLLFHYYDKDFNNEADTPDNFQSRRPNTSFCFLDIRSPGLGDTAMYLCATSRDAQRGDNEQFFGPGTRLTVL.

The rearrangement uses TRBV2 and TRBJ1-5; 9 bases map to TRBD1. This CDR3 contains 14 residues. CDR1 is SNHLY and CDR2 is FYNNEI in the germline V gene. Trimming removed 5 bases from V and 4 bases from J; junction bases left unmatched: 3. CDR3: CASSNDRGNQPQHF. The CDR3 coding sequence is TGTGCCAGCAGTAACGACAGGGGGAATCAGCCCCAGCATTTT.

V usage is TRBV9 and J usage is TRBJ2-7; a possible D gene is TRBD2 (5 bases). The CDR3 runs to 14 residues. V shed 4 bases and J shed 7 bases, with 18 bases lying between them. CDR1 is SGDLS, CDR2 YYNGEE, per germline. CDR3 sequence: CASSREVVGLEQYF. For the CDR3, the DNA is TGTGCCAGCAGCCGGGAAGTTGTAGGTCTGGAGCAGTACTTC. The full variable domain, in which reference TRBV9 and TRBJ2-7 provide the parts outside the CDR3, is DSGVTQTPKHLITATGQRVTLRCSPRSGDLSVYWYQQSLDQGLQFLIQYYNGEERAKGNILERFSAQQFPDLHSELNLSSLELGDSALYFCASSREVVGLEQYFGPGTRLTVT.

This clone was seen once. This chain connects TRBV19 to TRBJ1-5; 8 bases agree with TRBD1. The CDR3 contains 15 residues. V dropped 3 bases and J dropped 6; count of bases not matched to a gene: 7. Germline V CDR1 and CDR2: LNHDA, SQIVND (reference sequence). The CDR3 loop is CASSIRRGQGQPQHF. Here the CDR3 DNA reads TGTGCCAGTAGTATTCGCAGGGGGCAGGGTCAGCCCCAGCATTTT. The entire variable domain, with the rest obtained from reference TRBV19 and TRBJ1-5, is as follows: DGGITQSPKYLFRKEGQNVTLSCEQNLNHDAMYWYRQDPGQGLRLIYYSQIVNDFQKGDIAEGYSVSREKKESFPLTVTSAQKNPTAFYLCASSIRRGQGQPQHFGDGTRLSIL.

This chain links TRBV13 with TRBJ1-1; a weak D match, TRBD1 (5 bases). The CDR3 length is 15 residues. Trimming stripped 3 bases from V and 5 bases from J, with 16 bases between. CDR1 and CDR2 (germline): PRHDT, FYEKMQ (reference sequence). DNA for the CDR3: TGTGCCAGCAGCTTCTTGACAGTGGGGTGGACTGAAGCTTTCTTT. As protein: CASSFLTVGWTEAFF.

The chain links TRBV18 to TRBJ1-5; possibly TRBD1 for D (6 bases). The germline V gene encodes CDR1 KGHSH and CDR2 LQKENI. V was shortened by 6 bases and J by 2 bases, with 20 bases between the two germline ends. The CDR3 consists of 17 residues. The CDR3 protein is CASSSRTASQGNQPQHF. The CDR3 DNA reads as TGTGCCAGCTCTTCCCGGACAGCGTCACAGGGCAATCAGCCCCAGCATTTT.

As concerns this clone: The junction and the germline gene differ at one end; a read error may be behind it. The chain is built from TRBV7-7 and TRBJ2-5; D not resolved. The CDR3 loop spans 15 amino acids. Germline V gene lookup returns CDR1 SSHAT and CDR2 FNYEAQ (reference sequence). The CDR3 loop reads CASSLYPGPQETQYF. The CDR3 DNA sequence: TGTGCTAGCAGCTTATATCCGGGCCCCCAAGAGACCCAGTACTTC. Full variable domain (outside the CDR3, taken from reference TRBV7-7 and TRBJ2-5): GAGVSQSPRYKVTKRGQDVTLRCDPISSHATLYWYQQALGQGPEFLTYFNYEAQPDKSGLPSDRFSAERPEGSISTLTIQRTEQRDSAMYRCASSLYPGPQETQYFGPGTRLLVL.

This chain links TRBV15 with TRBJ1-3; D is possibly TRBD1 (5 bases). The CDR3 is 15 residues long. Germline lookup yields CDR1 LNHNV and CDR2 YYDKDF (reference sequence). The V end lost 0 bases, the J end lost 1 base, and 7 bases lay between the germline ends. CDR3 sequence reads: CATSRDTGSGNTIYF. CDR3 DNA sequence: TGTGCCACCAGCAGAGATACAGGTTCTGGAAACACCATATATTTT.